This T cell receptor beta chain was profiled in a study of Graves' ophthalmopathy and Graves' hyperthyroidism. At least ten counts were recorded for this clonotype. No antigen is known for it. General study points: Most clonotypes expanded in thyroid above 0.001 frequency were present in blood too.

Additional autoimmune diseases, uncontrolled infections, pregnancy or lactation disqualified patients. RNA transcripts yielded amplified TCR beta CDR3 regions. The library came from an HTBI-primed first-round RT-PCR and a second-round multiplex PCR. TCRdb used MiXCR to reprocess the multiplex PCR reads, holding one entry per CDR3 protein. The table has 220,000 or so distinct CDR3 sequences, approximately 21% seen once; the top ten hold roughly 42%. Germline CDR1 SNHLY, CDR2 FYNNEI. The CDR3 runs 14 residues. The V and J ends lost 4 bases and 6 bases respectively, with 14 bases between them. The source is a woman between 45 and 60 years old with Graves' ophthalmopathy. The V and J genes are TRBV2 and TRBJ2-3, with D unresolved. Sequenced: peripheral blood. CDR3 bases: TGTGCCAGCAGTGTTTACCGTCTGCGGGATACGCAGTATTTT. Translating it yields CASSVYRLRDTQYF.